The 16 T cell receptor beta chains presented below share a single source sample, sequenced in a study of chemoradiotherapy in HPV16-positive cancers. The assay was immunoSEQ multiplex PCR, and TCRdb's table has in-frame clones only and misses some. The repertoire includes tens of thousands of clones, about nine tenths of them detected once, and around 3.8% sits in the top ten. The sample was blood, taken from a patient who underwent chemoradiotherapy. Receptors were obtained from a human donor with HPV-associated anogenital cancer.

The chain couples TRBV10-3 to TRBJ1-1; a possible D gene is TRBD1 (5 bases). V was pared by 2 bases and J by 1 base, with 11 bases between. Germline values: CDR1 ENHRY, CDR2 SYGVKD. This CDR3 region has 15 residues. CDR3 nucleotide sequence: TGTGCCATCAGTGAGGGGGGGGAGCCGAACACTGAAGCTTTCTTT. Translation: CAISEGGEPNTEAFF.

The rearrangement joins TRBV29-1 to TRBJ1-1; no firm D call. V was cut by 2 bases and J by 8 bases, with 15 bases left in between. The germline gives CDR1 SQVTM, CDR2 ANQGSEA. This CDR3 region has 13 residues. The CDR3 sequence is CSVEIGSHKEAFF. For the CDR3, the DNA is TGCAGCGTTGAAATCGGCAGCCACAAGGAAGCTTTCTTT.

This CDR3 is CATSRGGGQETQYF. Here the CDR3 DNA reads TGTGCCACCAGCAGAGGGGGGGGCCAAGAGACCCAGTACTTC. V gene TRBV15 combines with J gene TRBJ2-5; 7 bases line up with TRBD2. The CDR3 has 14 amino acids. The germline V gene encodes CDR1 LNHNV and CDR2 YYDKDF (reference sequence). With V trimmed by 1 base and J by 1 base, 0 bases remained unmatched.

This clone was seen a few times. The rearrangement uses TRBV29-1 and TRBJ2-5; possibly TRBD1 or TRBD2 for D (6 bases each). The CDR3 extends over 14 amino acids. Germline V gene lookup returns CDR1 SQVTM and CDR2 ANQGSEA. V lost 4 bases, J lost 2 bases, and 14 bases lay in between. DNA of the CDR3: TGCAGCGTTGTAGGGGGGCCTTTACAAGAGACCCAGTACTTC. It encodes CSVVGGPLQETQYF.

This chain connects TRBV28 to TRBJ1-4, with a tentative D call TRBD1 (5 bases). V lost 4 bases to trimming and J lost 7 bases, with 19 bases between them. Germline values: CDR1 MDHEN, CDR2 SYDVKM. The CDR3 runs 16 residues. The CDR3 region has the DNA TGTGCCAGCAGTTACCTTATGGGCCCCGGGGGTGAAAAACTGTTTTTT. It codes for CASSYLMGPGGEKLFF. The complete variable domain, with remaining parts taken from reference TRBV28 and TRBJ1-4, reads DVKVTQSSRYLVKRTGEKVFLECVQDMDHENMFWYRQDPGLGLRLIYFSYDVKMKEKGDIPEGYSVSREKKERFSLILESASTNQTSMYLCASSYLMGPGGEKLFFGSGTQLSVL.

Only one count was recorded for this clone. CDR3 DNA sequence: TGCGCCAGCAGCATTCCTACTAGCACAGATACGCAGTATTTT. Translated, it gives CASSIPTSTDTQYF. The chain links TRBV5-1 to TRBJ2-3; D unclear. Trimming took 4 bases from V and 0 from J, leaving 9 bases between them. This CDR3 contains 14 residues. Per germline, CDR1 SGHRS and CDR2 YFSETQ.

The CDR3 DNA reads TGTGCCAGCAGCCCCTCGGGAGGGGAGGAAGATACGCAGTATTTT. Protein: CASSPSGGEEDTQYF. The V and J genes are TRBV7-9 and TRBJ2-3, with TRBD2 matching 8 bases. The CDR3 spans 15 residues. V lost 5 bases to trimming and J lost 5 bases; unmatched junction nucleotides: 9. CDR1 SEHNR and CDR2 FQNEAQ come from the germline V gene (reference sequence).

J is TRBJ2-5 and V is TRBV9, with 11 bases matching TRBD2. With V trimmed by 3 bases and J by 5 bases, 6 bases remained unmatched. This CDR3 spans 15 amino acids. Germline CDR1 is SGDLS and CDR2 is YYNGEE. The CDR3 region has the DNA TGTGCCAGCAGCGAACTAGCGGGAGTATCGGAGACCCAGTACTTC. Amino acids: CASSELAGVSETQYF.

The chain recombines TRBV20-1 with TRBJ1-2; D unclear. In germline, CDR1 is DFQATT, CDR2 SNEGSKA (reference sequence). The CDR3 has 11 amino acids. Trimming pared 0 bases from V and 5 bases from J, leaving 4 bases between. This CDR3 reads CSAREPYGYTF. CDR3 nucleotide sequence: TGCAGTGCTAGAGAGCCTTATGGCTACACCTTC.

J is TRBJ2-1 and V is TRBV2, with 10 bases identical to TRBD2. The V gene end was trimmed by 3 bases and the J gene end by 8 bases; junction bases not matched to a gene: 7. This CDR3 is built from 15 residues. CDR1 and CDR2 from the germline V gene are SNHLY and FYNNEI. CDR3 sequence (DNA): TGTGCCAGCAGTGACAGCGGGAGGGCCTTTGATGAGCAGTTCTTC. This translates into CASSDSGRAFDEQFF.

A single count supports this clone. The genes are TRBV29-1 and TRBJ2-7; 7 nucleotides agree with TRBD2. CDR3 length: 11 residues. V was pared by 4 bases and J by 6 bases, with 3 bases of the junction left unmatched. Germline V gene sequence: CDR1 SQVTM, CDR2 ANQGSEA. CDR3 region: CSVGGSAEQYF. CDR3 sequence (DNA): TGCAGCGTTGGCGGGAGCGCCGAGCAGTACTTC.

The gene calls are TRBV30 and TRBJ2-7; TRBD2 agrees at 8 bases. Germline V gives CDR1 GTSNPN, CDR2 SVGIG (reference sequence). This CDR3 spans 14 amino acids. V lost 1 base, J lost 7 bases, and 9 bases stayed unmatched. The CDR3 loop reads CAWSAGRGDEEQYF. The CDR3 nucleotides read TGTGCCTGGAGTGCGGGGCGGGGGGACGAAGAGCAGTACTTC.

The chain recombines TRBV5-1 with TRBJ2-3, with D possibly being TRBD2 (7 bases). Germline CDR1 is SGHRS and CDR2 is YFSETQ. V was pared by 4 bases and J by 0 bases, with 21 bases between. CDR3 length equals 18 residues. CDR3: CASSLGLPGGHSTDTQYF. The CDR3 nucleotides are TGCGCCAGCAGCCTGGGACTTCCCGGGGGGCATAGCACAGATACGCAGTATTTT.

V usage is TRBV27 and J usage is TRBJ2-7, with a weak D call TRBD2 (7 bases). The CDR3 sequence is 14 residues long. V gave up 7 bases and J gave up 6 bases, with 19 bases separating them. CDR1 and CDR2 (germline): MNHEY, SMNVEV (reference sequence). In nucleotides, the CDR3 is TGTGCCAGCACTCCCTTCGGGGGGCTCCGCGAGCAGTACTTC. Protein product: CASTPFGGLREQYF.

This clone was seen a single time. The chain links TRBV19 to TRBJ2-7; D is perhaps TRBD1 (5 bases). V shed 7 bases and J shed 1 base, with 14 bases lying between them. Germline-derived CDR1 and CDR2 are LNHDA and SQIVND (reference sequence). This CDR3 comprises 14 residues. The CDR3 DNA sequence: TGTGCCAGTACGCGCAGGGTTGGGTCCTACGAGCAGTACTTC. Protein product: CASTRRVGSYEQYF.

CDR3 amino acids: CASSSAAYEQYF. CDR3 coding DNA: TGTGCCAGTAGTTCGGCAGCCTACGAGCAGTACTTC. The chain joins TRBV19 to TRBJ2-7; D uncertain. This CDR3 region has 12 residues. CDR1 is LNHDA, CDR2 SQIVND, per germline (reference sequence). V gave up 5 bases and J gave up 2 bases, with 7 bases separating them.